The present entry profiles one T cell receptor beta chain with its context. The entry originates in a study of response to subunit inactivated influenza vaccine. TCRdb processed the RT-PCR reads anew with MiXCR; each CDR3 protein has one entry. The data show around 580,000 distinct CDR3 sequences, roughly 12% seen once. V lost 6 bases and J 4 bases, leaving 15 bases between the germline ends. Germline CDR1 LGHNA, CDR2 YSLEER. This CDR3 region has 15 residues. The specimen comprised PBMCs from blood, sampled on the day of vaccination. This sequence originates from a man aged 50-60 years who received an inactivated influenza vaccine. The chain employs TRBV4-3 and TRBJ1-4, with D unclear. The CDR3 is CASSPTDGVNEKLFF. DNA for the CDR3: TGCGCCAGCAGTCCGACGGACGGAGTTAATGAAAAACTGTTTTTT.